This passage covers 23 T cell receptor beta chains from one sample sequenced in a study of T cell repertoires in cytomegalovirus infection. In TCRdb, the reads were re-called with MiXCR into one record per CDR3 protein. The repertoire includes some 920,000 distinct CDR3 sequences, about a third of them detected once, and about an eighth sits in the top ten. What these receptors recognize is not known. The specimen comprised cultured CD8+ T cells from PBMCs, sampled from culture after CMV antigen stimulation. These receptors all stem from a human donor in good health (CMV status not recorded). Some clones in this sample may be carry-over from other donors' samples.

This clonotype occurred many times. The gene calls are TRBV27 and TRBJ2-2, with D uncertain. With 0 bases removed from V and 7 bases from J, the gap between germline ends came to 3 bases. The CDR3 length is 12 residues. Germline V gives CDR1 MNHEY, CDR2 SMNVEV (reference sequence). The CDR3 sequence: CASSLSSGELFF. CDR3 in DNA: TGTGCCAGCAGTTTATCAAGCGGGGAGCTGTTTTTT.

This clonotype appeared a few times. The chain links TRBV3-1 to TRBJ1-2; D unclear. Germline assignment: CDR1 LGHDT and CDR2 YNNKEL (reference sequence). The CDR3 consists of 14 residues. Trimming cost V 1 base and J 3 bases, with 9 bases left between them. The DNA for the CDR3 is TGTGCCAGCAGCCAAGGCCCGACTTACTATGGCTACACCTTC. Protein product: CASSQGPTYYGYTF.

The V call is TRBV6-6, the J call TRBJ2-5, with D maybe TRBD1 (5 bases). V was pared by 2 bases and J by 9 bases, with 10 bases between. This CDR3 has 12 residues. Per the germline V gene, CDR1 is MNHNY and CDR2 is SVGAGI (reference sequence). CDR3 sequence: CASSYPQGAQYF. The CDR3 DNA follows: TGTGCCAGCAGTTACCCACAAGGGGCCCAGTACTTC.

The CDR3 spells CASSSGDSHYGYTF. In DNA, the CDR3 is TGTGCCAGCAGCTCCGGGGACTCACACTATGGCTACACCTTC. The V call is TRBV11-2, the J call TRBJ1-2; tentative D call: TRBD1 (5 bases). CDR1 is SGHAT, CDR2 FQNNGV, per germline. V shed 4 bases and J shed 3 bases, with 12 bases lying between them. The CDR3 has 14 amino acids.

The chain links TRBV6-5 to TRBJ2-1, with unresolved D. V lost 5 bases to trimming and J lost 2 bases, with 13 bases between them. The germline V gene has CDR1 MNHEY and CDR2 SVGAGI. CDR3 size: 15 residues. The CDR3: CASSGPGATYNEQFF. The CDR3 DNA is TGTGCCAGCAGTGGCCCTGGAGCTACCTACAATGAGCAGTTCTTC.

The chain links TRBV7-9 to TRBJ1-4, with a weak D call TRBD1 (5 bases). CDR1 and CDR2 (germline): SEHNR, FQNEAQ (reference sequence). V lost 6 bases, J lost 15 bases, and 14 bases lay in between. CDR3 length: 11 amino acids. CDR3 loop: CASSSIRDVFF. DNA of the CDR3: TGTGCCAGCAGTTCCATAAGGGACGTGTTTTTT.

This clonotype was seen a few times. The chain joins TRBV10-3 to TRBJ2-3; D is perhaps TRBD1 or TRBD2 (5 bases each). Germline V gene sequence: CDR1 ENHRY, CDR2 SYGVKD. This CDR3 comprises 15 residues. V was shortened by 5 bases and J by 0 bases, with 12 bases between the two germline ends. The CDR3 DNA sequence: TGTGCCATCAGTCGTATCGAGGGGAGCACAGATACGCAGTATTTT. Translating gives CAISRIEGSTDTQYF.

V usage is TRBV25-1 and J usage is TRBJ1-1, with D maybe TRBD1 (6 bases). The V gene lost 3 bases and the J gene lost 5 bases, with 13 bases spanning the gap. CDR3 size: 14 residues. CDR1 is MGHDK and CDR2 is SYGVNS in the germline V gene. The CDR3 sequence: CASSDFQGRTEAFF. In DNA form, the CDR3 reads TGTGCCAGCAGTGATTTCCAGGGGAGAACTGAAGCTTTCTTT.

This chain uses TRBV10-3 with TRBJ2-3, with 7 bases identical to TRBD2. Germline CDR1 and CDR2: ENHRY and SYGVKD. V lost 4 bases and J lost 6; bases outside the gene matches: 7. This CDR3 region has 14 residues. The CDR3 spells CAISAPTSPDTQYF. The CDR3 coding sequence is TGTGCCATCAGTGCCCCGACTAGCCCCGATACGCAGTATTTT.

This clonotype was seen a handful of times. The chain carries TRBV4-1 and TRBJ2-5, with TRBD2 matching 8 bases. The V gene's germline CDR1 is MGHRA and CDR2 YSYEKL. The V segment lost 4 bases and the J segment 5 bases; nucleotides outside the gene matches: 12. CDR3 size: 16 residues. CDR3 sequence reads: CASSRGRGGIEETQYF. CDR3 DNA sequence: TGCGCCAGCAGCCGCGGTCGGGGGGGCATCGAGGAGACCCAGTACTTC.

The V gene is TRBV29-1, the J gene TRBJ1-2; tentatively, D is TRBD1 (5 bases). Trimming pared 6 bases from V and 8 bases from J, leaving 16 bases between. The germline CDR1 and CDR2 sequences are SQVTM and ANQGSEA. This CDR3 has 12 residues. CDR3 loop: CSVPDTVGGYTF. The CDR3 DNA reads TGCAGCGTCCCGGACACTGTGGGAGGCTACACCTTC. The variable domain in full, completed from reference TRBV29-1 and TRBJ1-2, reads SAVISQKPSRDICQRGTSLTIQCQVDSQVTMMFWYRQQPGQSLTLIATANQGSEATYESGFVIDKFPISRPNLTFSTLTVSNMSPEDSSIYLCSVPDTVGGYTFGSGTRLTVV.

The chain carries TRBV11-3 and TRBJ2-1, with D perhaps assigned TRBD1 or TRBD2 (6 bases each). With 1 base removed from V and 7 bases from J, the gap between germline ends came to 17 bases. CDR1 is SGHNT and CDR2 is YENEEA in the germline V gene. This CDR3 spans 16 amino acids. The CDR3 region is CASSLGGWGAGNEQFF. The CDR3 DNA follows: TGTGCCAGCAGCTTAGGTGGGTGGGGGGCAGGTAATGAGCAGTTCTTC.

This chain joins TRBV6-5 and TRBJ1-5, with D possibly matching TRBD1 (6 bases). In germline, CDR1 is MNHEY, CDR2 SVGAGI. The CDR3 is made up of 14 amino acids. V was trimmed by 9 bases and J by 2 bases, leaving 14 bases between them. The CDR3 DNA is TGTGCCAGATGGTCAGGGGAAGGCAATCAGCCCCAGCATTTT. Translated, it gives CARWSGEGNQPQHF.

This clonotype has just a few counts. The chain recombines TRBV6-1 with TRBJ2-3; TRBD2 agrees at 8 bases. J lost 0 bases, V lost 0 bases, and 2 bases had no gene match. The V gene's germline CDR1 is MNHNS and CDR2 SASEGT. This CDR3 spans 16 amino acids. The CDR3 region is CASSEAVAGSTDTQYF. CDR3 coding DNA: TGTGCCAGCAGTGAAGCAGTAGCGGGGAGCACAGATACGCAGTATTTT.

This clonotype was seen only a few times. This chain joins TRBV14 and TRBJ1-6; possible D gene TRBD1, 5 bases. V lost 3 bases to trimming and J lost 9 bases, with 18 bases between them. CDR1 and CDR2 from the germline V gene are SGHDN and FVKESK. The CDR3 length is 16 residues. The CDR3 coding sequence is TGTGCCAGCAGCCATGATCCGGACCAGGGTGGTTCACCCCTCCACTTT. It yields the protein CASSHDPDQGGSPLHF.

This chain links TRBV18 with TRBJ2-1; either TRBD1 or TRBD2 may fit D (5 bases each). CDR3 size: 16 residues. Germline V gene data show CDR1 as KGHSH and CDR2 as LQKENI. The V and J ends lost 6 bases and 8 bases respectively, with 23 bases between them. The CDR3 loop is CASSQRDVGTGDEQFF. The CDR3 DNA sequence: TGTGCCAGCTCTCAACGGGACGTTGGAACTGGTGATGAGCAGTTCTTC.

This clonotype showed up many times. The rearrangement joins TRBV25-1 to TRBJ1-4, with D unclear. The CDR3 length is 11 residues. The V end lost 8 bases, the J end lost 7 bases, and 8 bases lay between the germline ends. Per germline, CDR1 MGHDK and CDR2 SYGVNS. For the CDR3, the DNA is TGTGCCAGCGGCTGGGGTGAAAAACTGTTTTTT. Translating it yields CASGWGEKLFF.

This chain connects TRBV4-3 to TRBJ2-5; D possibly uses TRBD1 or TRBD2 (6 bases each). The CDR3 totals 15 residues. V was cut by 3 bases and J by 2 bases, with 13 bases left in between. Germline CDR1 reads LGHNA; CDR2 reads YSLEER. The CDR3 loop is CASSHSRGPQETQYF. In nucleotides, the CDR3 is TGCGCCAGCAGCCATTCTCGGGGGCCTCAAGAGACCCAGTACTTC.

For this clonotype: A much larger clone sits a single nucleotide away, making a read error possible. The chain couples TRBV7-8 to TRBJ2-3; TRBD2 matches 12 bases. Germline CDR1 SGHVS, CDR2 FQNEAQ. This CDR3 is 15 amino acids long. This chain's CDR3 is CSSFLLAGGRDTQYF. The CDR3 DNA reads TGTTCCAGCTTCCTCCTAGCGGGGGGGCGGGATACGCAGTATTTT.

The chain couples TRBV10-1 to TRBJ2-7; D gene unclear. The V end was cut by 0 bases, the J end by 5 bases, with 17 bases between. The CDR3 spans 16 residues. Germline V CDR1 and CDR2: WNHNN, SYGVQD (reference sequence). Here the CDR3 reads CASSESRRTSENEQYF. For the CDR3, the DNA is TGCGCCAGCAGTGAGTCGCGCAGGACGTCTGAAAACGAGCAGTACTTC.

This chain uses TRBV7-2 with TRBJ1-2; no clear D. The V and J ends lost 3 bases and 4 bases respectively, with 15 bases between them. CDR1 SGHTA and CDR2 FQGNSA come from the germline V gene. The CDR3 runs to 15 residues. CDR3 coding DNA: TGTGCCAGCAGCTTCCGGGAGAACGGCGGCTATGGCTACACCTTC. The encoded protein is CASSFRENGGYGYTF.

The gene calls are TRBV15 and TRBJ1-5; TRBD1 might be the D (6 bases). CDR3 size: 13 residues. Trimming took 6 bases from V and 7 from J, leaving 13 bases between them. Germline V gene lookup returns CDR1 LNHNV and CDR2 YYDKDF (reference sequence). The CDR3: CATREGGAQPQHF. In DNA, the CDR3 is TGTGCCACCAGGGAGGGGGGGGCGCAGCCCCAGCATTTT. The entire variable domain, with the rest obtained from reference TRBV15 and TRBJ1-5, is as follows: DAMVIQNPRYQVTQFGKPVTLSCSQTLNHNVMYWYQQKSSQAPKLLFHYYDKDFNNEADTPDNFQSRRPNTSFCFLDIRSPGLGDTAMYLCATREGGAQPQHFGDGTRLSIL.

The genes are TRBV2 and TRBJ1-5; D might be TRBD1 (5 bases). The length of the CDR3 is 16 residues. Germline V gene sequence: CDR1 SNHLY, CDR2 FYNNEI. V lost 6 bases and J 3 bases, leaving 18 bases between the germline ends. CDR3 nucleotides: TGTGCCAGCAGCGCCCCAAGCAGGGCCGACAATCAGCCCCAGCATTTT. Its protein product is CASSAPSRADNQPQHF.